This T cell receptor beta chain originates from a study of T cells after somatic rescue of genetic block. This clone was detected once. TCRdb's table, derived via immunoSEQ multiplex PCR, lists solely in-frame clones and lacks some. The table records some 13,000 clones, roughly 78% of them present only once. The CDR3 consists of 15 residues. Per the germline V gene, CDR1 is MNHEY and CDR2 is SVGAGI. V lost 3 bases and J lost 3, with 15 bases in between. This chain connects TRBV6-5 to TRBJ2-7; D is perhaps TRBD2 (6 bases). The source of this sequence is a boy younger than 18. Material: peripheral blood mononuclear cells (PBMCs). CDR3: CASSYGGTSFYEQYF. Written as DNA, the CDR3 is TGTGCCAGCAGTTATGGCGGGACCAGCTTCTACGAGCAGTACTTC.